Following are 5 T cell receptor beta chains from one sample sequenced in a study of OX40 agonist ivuxolimab in advanced cancers. Measured with immunoSEQ multiplex PCR; TCRdb has only the in-frame clones, and not every one. Here the sample spans around 79,000 clones, roughly 86% being singletons. Sample: CD4+ or CD8+ T cells sorted from blood, taken in a trial of the OX40 agonist ivuxolimab. All receptors derive from an adult with an advanced solid tumor such as melanoma, head and neck, liver or kidney cancer.

This clone was found once. The chain carries TRBV19 and TRBJ2-4, with D unclear. CDR3 length equals 15 residues. Deletions cut 10 bases from V and 0 bases from J, with 16 bases between. CDR1 and CDR2 (germline): LNHDA, SQIVND (reference sequence). CDR3 sequence: CATSDDSLAKNIQYF. As DNA, the CDR3 is TGTGCCACCTCAGACGATTCCCTAGCCAAAAACATTCAGTACTTC.

The rearrangement joins TRBV6-1 to TRBJ1-5; D is undetermined. CDR3 length: 10 amino acids. Trimming stripped 7 bases from V and 3 bases from J, with 1 base between. Germline CDR1 MNHNS, CDR2 SASEGT. The DNA for the CDR3 is TGTGCCAGCAACAATCAGCCCCAGCATTTT. This translates into CASNNQPQHF.

The chain employs TRBV6-5 and TRBJ1-5; D gene uncertain. In germline, CDR1 is MNHEY, CDR2 SVGAGI. V lost 8 bases and J 0 bases, leaving 8 bases between the germline ends. This CDR3 has 13 amino acids. The CDR3 loop reads CASGPPSNQPQHF. The CDR3 DNA follows: TGTGCCAGCGGACCGCCTAGCAATCAGCCCCAGCATTTT.

This chain links TRBV7-2 with TRBJ1-2; D is uncertain. The CDR3 totals 13 residues. With 6 bases removed from V and 7 bases from J, the gap between germline ends came to 15 bases. The germline V gene has CDR1 SGHTA and CDR2 FQGNSA. CDR3 residues: CASRRVSVLGYTF. In nucleotides, the CDR3 is TGTGCCAGCAGACGTGTTTCGGTTCTTGGCTACACCTTC.

This chain links TRBV6-5 with TRBJ2-7, with D tentatively TRBD1 (6 bases). Germline-derived CDR1 and CDR2 are MNHEY and SVGAGI. Trimming pared 6 bases from V and 0 bases from J, leaving 15 bases between. The CDR3 extends over 15 amino acids. CDR3 protein: CASRRTERSSYEQYF. The CDR3 DNA is TGTGCCAGCAGGAGGACAGAACGTTCCTCCTACGAGCAGTACTTC.